This entry features one T cell receptor (beta chain) sequence. This sample stems from a study of technical replicates of blood from a few donors. Sequencing was performed with immunoSEQ multiplex PCR; in TCRdb, only in-frame clones are kept and a portion is missing. The table shows tens of thousands of clones, with 95% to 98% occurring only once. V lost 6 bases, J lost 0 bases, and 14 bases stayed unmatched. The CDR3 totals 17 residues. The germline CDR1 and CDR2 sequences are MNHEY and SMNVEV (reference sequence). The sequenced sample was T cells isolated from PBMCs. V is TRBV27 and J is TRBJ2-7, with TRBD1 identical over 7 bases. The sequence came from a human donor in good health. The CDR3 sequence: CASRRRSGTESSYEQYF. CDR3 DNA sequence: TGTGCCAGCAGGCGACGGTCCGGGACAGAAAGCTCCTACGAGCAGTACTTC.